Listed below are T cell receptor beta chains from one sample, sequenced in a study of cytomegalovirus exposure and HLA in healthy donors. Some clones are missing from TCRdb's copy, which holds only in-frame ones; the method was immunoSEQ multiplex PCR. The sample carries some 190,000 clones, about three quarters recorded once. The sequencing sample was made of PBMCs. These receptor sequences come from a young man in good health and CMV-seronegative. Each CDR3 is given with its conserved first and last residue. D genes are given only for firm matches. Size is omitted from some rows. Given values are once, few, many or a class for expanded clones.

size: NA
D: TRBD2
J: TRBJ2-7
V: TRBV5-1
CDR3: CASSSFGLAGVGEQYF
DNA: TGCGCCAGCAGCTCTTTCGGCCTAGCGGGAGTTGGCGAGCAGTACTTC

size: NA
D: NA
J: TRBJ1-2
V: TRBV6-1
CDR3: CASSESRAYGYTF
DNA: TGTGCCAGCAGTGAGTCACGAGCATATGGCTACACCTTC

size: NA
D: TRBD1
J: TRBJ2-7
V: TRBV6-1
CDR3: CASTRGQGLYEQYF
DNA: TGTGCCAGCACCCGGGGACAGGGACTCTACGAGCAGTACTTC

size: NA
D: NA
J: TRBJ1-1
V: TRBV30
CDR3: CAWSAKGTGLNTEAFF
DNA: TGTGCCTGGAGTGCAAAAGGAACAGGGCTGAACACTGAAGCTTTCTTT

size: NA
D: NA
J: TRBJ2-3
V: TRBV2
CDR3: CASSEGVGGGSTDTQYF
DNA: TGTGCCAGCAGTGAAGGTGTGGGAGGCGGGAGCACAGATACGCAGTATTTT

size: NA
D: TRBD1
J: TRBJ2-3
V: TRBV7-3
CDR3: CASSRTGIDTQYF
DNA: TGTGCCAGCAGCCGGACAGGGATAGATACGCAGTATTTT

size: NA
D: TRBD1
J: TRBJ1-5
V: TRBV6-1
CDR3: CASLTGSNQPQHF
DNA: TGTGCCAGTTTGACAGGGAGCAATCAGCCCCAGCATTTT

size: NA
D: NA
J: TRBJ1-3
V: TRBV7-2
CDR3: CASSAWASSGNTIYF
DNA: TGTGCCAGCAGCGCCTGGGCCTCCTCTGGAAACACCATATATTTT

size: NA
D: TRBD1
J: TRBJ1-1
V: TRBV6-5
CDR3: CASSPPEGALIKAFF
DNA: TGTGCCAGCAGCCCACCCGAGGGGGCGCTGATAAAGGCTTTCTTT

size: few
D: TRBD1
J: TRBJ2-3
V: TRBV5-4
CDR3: CASSLDRASTDTQYF
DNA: TGTGCCAGCAGTTTGGACAGGGCTAGCACAGATACGCAGTATTTT

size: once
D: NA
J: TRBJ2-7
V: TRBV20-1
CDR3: CSAIRGSEQYF
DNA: TGCAGTGCAATCAGGGGAAGCGAGCAGTACTTC

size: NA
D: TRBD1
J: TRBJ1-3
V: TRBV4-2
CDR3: CASSPGQGDGNTIYF
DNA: TGTGCCAGCAGCCCTGGACAGGGGGACGGAAACACCATATATTTT

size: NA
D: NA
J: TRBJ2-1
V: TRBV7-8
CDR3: CASRRGKGPNNEQFF
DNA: TGTGCCAGCAGGCGAGGGAAGGGCCCCAACAATGAGCAGTTCTTC

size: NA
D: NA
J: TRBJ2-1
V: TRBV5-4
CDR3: CASSLDRGLYNEQFF
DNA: TGTGCCAGCAGCTTGGATCGGGGACTTTACAATGAGCAGTTCTTC

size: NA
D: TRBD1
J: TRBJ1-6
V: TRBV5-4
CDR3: CASSSQTGRHSPLHF
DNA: TGTGCCAGCAGCTCCCAGACAGGGCGCCATTCACCCCTCCACTTT

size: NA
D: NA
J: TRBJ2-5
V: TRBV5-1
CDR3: CASSSRAETQYF
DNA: TGCGCCAGCAGCTCCAGGGCGGAGACCCAGTACTTC

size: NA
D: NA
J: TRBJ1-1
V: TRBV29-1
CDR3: CSVGPIRGTEAFF
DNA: TGCAGCGTGGGGCCAATAAGGGGAACTGAAGCTTTCTTT

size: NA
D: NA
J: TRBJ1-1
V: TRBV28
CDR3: CASSYAGAPAFF
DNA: TGTGCCAGCAGTTACGCAGGGGCGCCGGCTTTCTTT

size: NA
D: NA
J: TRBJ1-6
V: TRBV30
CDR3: CAWSRGGNSPLHF
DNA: TGTGCCTGGAGTCGTGGCGGAAATTCACCCCTCCACTTT

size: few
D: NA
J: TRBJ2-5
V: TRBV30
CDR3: CAWSVRVRETQYF
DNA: TGTGCCTGGAGTGTACGGGTGAGGGAGACCCAGTACTTC

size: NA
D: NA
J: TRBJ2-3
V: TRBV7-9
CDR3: CASSQRTDTQYF
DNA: TGTGCCAGCAGCCAGCGGACAGATACGCAGTATTTT

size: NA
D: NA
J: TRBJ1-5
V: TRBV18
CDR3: CASSIRGNQPQHF
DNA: TGTGCCAGCTCGATACGGGGCAATCAGCCCCAGCATTTT

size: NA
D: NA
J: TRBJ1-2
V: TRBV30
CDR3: CAWSPDNYGYTF
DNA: TGTGCCTGGAGTCCAGATAACTATGGCTACACCTTC

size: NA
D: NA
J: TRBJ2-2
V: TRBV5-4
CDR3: CASSFSGTLGELFF
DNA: TGTGCCAGCAGCTTCAGTGGGACTCTCGGGGAGCTGTTTTTT

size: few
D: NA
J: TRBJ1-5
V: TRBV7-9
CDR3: CASSPDRGRSNQPQHF
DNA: TGTGCCAGCAGCCCGGATAGGGGCCGTAGCAATCAGCCCCAGCATTTT

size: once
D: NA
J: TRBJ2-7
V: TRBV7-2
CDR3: CASSETGYEQYF
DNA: TGTGCCAGCAGCGAGACAGGCTACGAGCAGTACTTC

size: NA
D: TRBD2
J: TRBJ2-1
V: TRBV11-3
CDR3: CASSFGSGVSYNEQFF
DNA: TGTGCCAGCAGCTTCGGCAGCGGGGTCTCCTACAATGAGCAGTTCTTC

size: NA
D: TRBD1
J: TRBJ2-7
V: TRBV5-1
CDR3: CASSLRTGPAEQYF
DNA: TGCGCCAGCAGCTTGAGGACAGGGCCCGCCGAGCAGTACTTC

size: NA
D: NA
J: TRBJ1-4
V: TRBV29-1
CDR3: CSVGGYNEKLFF
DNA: TGCAGCGTTGGGGGCTATAATGAAAAACTGTTTTTT

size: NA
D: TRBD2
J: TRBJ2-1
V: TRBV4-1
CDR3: CASSQVGRGGDNEQFF
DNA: TGCGCCAGCAGCCAAGTGGGGCGGGGGGGCGATAATGAGCAGTTCTTC

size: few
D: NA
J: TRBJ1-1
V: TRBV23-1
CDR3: CASSQSGEGALNTEAFF
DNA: TGCGCCAGCAGTCAATCTGGTGAAGGGGCCTTGAACACTGAAGCTTTCTTT

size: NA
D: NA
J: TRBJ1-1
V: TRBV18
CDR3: CASSPGPNTEAFF
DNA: TGTGCCAGCTCACCAGGGCCGAACACTGAAGCTTTCTTT

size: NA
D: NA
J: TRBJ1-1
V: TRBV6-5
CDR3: CASSYLRNTEAFF
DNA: TGTGCCAGCAGTTACCTCAGGAACACTGAAGCTTTCTTT

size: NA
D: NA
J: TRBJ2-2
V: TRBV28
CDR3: CASRELTGELFF
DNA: TGTGCCAGCAGAGAGCTCACCGGGGAGCTGTTTTTT

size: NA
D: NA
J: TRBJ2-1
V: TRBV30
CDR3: CAWIGSGGAGLF
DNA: TGTGCCTGGATCGGATCCGGGGGAGCTGGGCTCTTC

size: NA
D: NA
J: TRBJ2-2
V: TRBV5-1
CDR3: CASESPNTGELFF
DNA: TGCGCCAGCGAGTCACCGAACACCGGGGAGCTGTTTTTT

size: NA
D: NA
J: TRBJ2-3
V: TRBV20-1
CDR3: CSAIADTQYF
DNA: TGCAGTGCCATTGCAGATACGCAGTATTTT

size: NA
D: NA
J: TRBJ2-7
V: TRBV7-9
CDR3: CASRPWTSSYEQYF
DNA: TGTGCCAGCAGACCTTGGACTTCCTCCTACGAGCAGTACTTC

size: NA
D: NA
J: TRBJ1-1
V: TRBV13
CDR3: CASSTRSTEAFF
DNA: TGTGCCAGCAGCACCAGAAGCACTGAAGCTTTCTTT

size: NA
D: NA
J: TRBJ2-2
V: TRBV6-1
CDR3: CASGATSGELFF
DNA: TGTGCCAGCGGGGCAACATCCGGGGAGCTGTTTTTT

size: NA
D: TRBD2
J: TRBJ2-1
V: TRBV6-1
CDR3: CASSSLAGASGEQFF
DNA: TGTGCCAGCAGTTCACTAGCGGGGGCCTCCGGTGAGCAGTTCTTC

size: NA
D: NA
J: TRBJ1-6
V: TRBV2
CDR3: CASSLISKSSYNSPLHF
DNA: TGTGCCAGCAGCCTTATATCGAAGAGCTCCTATAATTCACCCCTCCACTTT

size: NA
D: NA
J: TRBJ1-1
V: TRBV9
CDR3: CASSVGPGVSTEAFF
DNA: TGTGCCAGCAGCGTAGGCCCGGGGGTGAGCACTGAAGCTTTCTTT

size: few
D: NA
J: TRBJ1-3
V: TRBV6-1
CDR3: CASRDSSGNTIYF
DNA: TGTGCCAGCAGGGACAGCTCTGGAAACACCATATATTTT

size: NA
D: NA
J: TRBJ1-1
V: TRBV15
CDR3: CATSRQKNTEAFF
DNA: TGTGCCACCAGCAGACAAAAGAACACTGAAGCTTTCTTT

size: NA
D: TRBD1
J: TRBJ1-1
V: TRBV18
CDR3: CASSPGQGNTEAFF
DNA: TGTGCCAGCTCACCTGGACAGGGGAACACTGAAGCTTTCTTT

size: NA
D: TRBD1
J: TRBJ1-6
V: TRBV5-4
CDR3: CASSLWTGGSPLHF
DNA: TGTGCCAGCAGCTTGTGGACAGGGGGTTCACCCCTCCACTTT

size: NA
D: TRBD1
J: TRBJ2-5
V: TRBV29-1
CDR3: CSVDSLDRGRETQYF
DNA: TGCAGCGTTGACTCTCTGGACAGGGGTCGAGAGACCCAGTACTTC

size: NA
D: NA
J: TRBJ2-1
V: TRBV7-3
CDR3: CASSLLPSLDNEQFF
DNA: TGTGCCAGCAGCTTACTTCCTAGTCTCGACAATGAGCAGTTCTTC

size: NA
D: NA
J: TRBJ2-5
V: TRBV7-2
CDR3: CASSRNQGRETQYF
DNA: TGTGCCAGCAGTCGGAACCAGGGGCGGGAGACCCAGTACTTC

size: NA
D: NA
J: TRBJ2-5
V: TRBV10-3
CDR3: CAISESGTIKETQYF
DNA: TGTGCCATCAGTGAGTCCGGGACAATAAAAGAGACCCAGTACTTC

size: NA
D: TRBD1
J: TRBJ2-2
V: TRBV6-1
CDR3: CASSPGGSHGELFF
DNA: TGTGCCAGCAGTCCAGGGGGATCCCACGGGGAGCTGTTTTTT

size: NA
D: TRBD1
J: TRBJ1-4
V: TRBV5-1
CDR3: CASSLLQGPATNEKLFF
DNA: TGCGCCAGCAGCCTATTACAGGGGCCAGCAACTAATGAAAAACTGTTTTTT

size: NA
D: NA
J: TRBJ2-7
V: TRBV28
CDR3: CASSLAFDRYGEQYF
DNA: TGTGCCAGCAGTTTAGCTTTCGACAGGTATGGCGAGCAGTACTTC

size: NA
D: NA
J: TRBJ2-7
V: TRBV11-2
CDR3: CASSLDQEGRDVHEQYF
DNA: TGTGCCAGCAGCTTAGATCAGGAGGGCAGGGATGTCCACGAGCAGTACTTC